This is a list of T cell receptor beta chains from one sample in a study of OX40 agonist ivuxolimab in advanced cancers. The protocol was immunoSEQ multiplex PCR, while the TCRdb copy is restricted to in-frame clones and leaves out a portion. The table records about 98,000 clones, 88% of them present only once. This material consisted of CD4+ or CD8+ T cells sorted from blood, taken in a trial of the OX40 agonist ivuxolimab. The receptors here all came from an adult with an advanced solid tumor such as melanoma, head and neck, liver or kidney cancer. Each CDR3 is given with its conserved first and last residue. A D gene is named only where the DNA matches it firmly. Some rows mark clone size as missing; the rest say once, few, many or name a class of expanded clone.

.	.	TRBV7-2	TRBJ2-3	TGTGCCAGCAGCCCACGCGGGACAGGCACAGATACGCAGTATTTT	CASSPRGTGTDTQYF
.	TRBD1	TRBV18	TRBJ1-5	TGTGCCAGCTCATGGGGCAGGGGGAGAGAGCCCCAGCATTTT	CASSWGRGREPQHF
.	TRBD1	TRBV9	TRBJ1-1	TGTGCCAGCAGCGTGGGACAGCAGAACACTGAAGCTTTCTTT	CASSVGQQNTEAFF
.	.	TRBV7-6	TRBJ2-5	TGTGCCAGCAGCTATGGGTACCAAGAGACCCAGTACTTC	CASSYGYQETQYF
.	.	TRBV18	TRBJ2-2	TGTGCCAGCTCAGCCATGGACAGCGGATACACCGGGGAGCTGTTTTTT	CASSAMDSGYTGELFF
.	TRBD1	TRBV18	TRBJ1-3	TGTGCCAGCTCACCAGTGACAGGGGTTTCCTCTGGAAACACCATATATTTT	CASSPVTGVSSGNTIYF
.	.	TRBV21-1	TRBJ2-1	TGTGCCAGCAGCAAATCTTTTCCTAGCGGCTCCTACAATGAGCAGTTCTTC	CASSKSFPSGSYNEQFF
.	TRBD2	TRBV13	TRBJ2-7	TGTGCCAGCAGCATGGGACTAGCGTTCTCCTACGAGCAGTACTTC	CASSMGLAFSYEQYF
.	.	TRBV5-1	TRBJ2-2	TGCGCCAGCTCAGTAATCTCGACTACGCCCGGGGAGCTGTTTTTT	CASSVISTTPGELFF
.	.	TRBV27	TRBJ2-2	TGTGCCAGCAGTTCGGAGGGGCTGTACACCGGGGAGCTGTTTTTT	CASSSEGLYTGELFF
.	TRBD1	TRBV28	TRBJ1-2	TGTGCCAGCAGTCCCGGACGGACAGGGGGGTATGGCTACACCTTC	CASSPGRTGGYGYTF
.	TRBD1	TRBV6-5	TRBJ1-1	TGTGCCAGCAGTCCGCAGACAGGGTTGAACACTGAAGCTTTCTTT	CASSPQTGLNTEAFF
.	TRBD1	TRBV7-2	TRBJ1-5	TGTGCCAGCAGCTCCTCCGCAGGGGGCGGCAATCAGCCCCAGCATTTT	CASSSSAGGGNQPQHF
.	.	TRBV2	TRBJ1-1	TGTGCCAGCAGCTCCCAGGGGTGGACTGAAGCTTTCTTT	CASSSQGWTEAFF
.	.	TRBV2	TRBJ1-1	TGTGCCAGCAGTGATCTTGGAGGACTTAACACTGAAGCTTTCTTT	CASSDLGGLNTEAFF
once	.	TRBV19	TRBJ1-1	TGTGCCACTACGCCTTTCGGAGATGCCACTGAAGCTTTCTTT	CATTPFGDATEAFF
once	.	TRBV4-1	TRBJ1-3	TGCGCCAGCAGCCGAGGAGGGATTGTCCACTCTGGAAACACCATATATTTT	CASSRGGIVHSGNTIYF
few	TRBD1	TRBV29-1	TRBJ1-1	TGCAGCGCTGCGGGACAGTTTAACACTGAAGCTTTCTTT	CSAAGQFNTEAFF
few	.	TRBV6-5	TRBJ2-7	TGTGCCAGCAGTTACTCGTTTACAGGAGACTACGAGCAGTACTTC	CASSYSFTGDYEQYF
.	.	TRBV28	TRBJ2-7	TGTGCCAGCAGTAGTCGTTACGAGCAGTACTTC	CASSSRYEQYF
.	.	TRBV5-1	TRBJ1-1	TGCGCCAGCAGCTTGGTGGGCCCGGGTGGACTTGGAGGCACTGAAGCTTTCTTT	CASSLVGPGGLGGTEAFF
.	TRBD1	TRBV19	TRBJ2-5	TGTGCCAGTAACCCGACAGGGGGCGAAGAGACCCAGTACTTC	CASNPTGGEETQYF